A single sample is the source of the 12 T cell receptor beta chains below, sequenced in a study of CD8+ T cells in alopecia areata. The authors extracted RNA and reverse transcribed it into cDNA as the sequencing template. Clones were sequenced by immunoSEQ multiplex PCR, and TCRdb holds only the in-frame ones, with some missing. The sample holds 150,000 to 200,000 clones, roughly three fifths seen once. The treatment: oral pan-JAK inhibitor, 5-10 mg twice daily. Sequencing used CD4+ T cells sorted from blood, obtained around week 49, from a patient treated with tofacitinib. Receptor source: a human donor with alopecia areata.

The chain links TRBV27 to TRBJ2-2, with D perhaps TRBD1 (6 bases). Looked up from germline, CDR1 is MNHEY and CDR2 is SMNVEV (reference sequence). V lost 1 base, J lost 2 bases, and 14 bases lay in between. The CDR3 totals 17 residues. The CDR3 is CASSLYHRGGNTGELFF. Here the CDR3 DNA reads TGTGCCAGCAGTTTATACCACCGAGGGGGTAACACCGGGGAGCTGTTTTTT.

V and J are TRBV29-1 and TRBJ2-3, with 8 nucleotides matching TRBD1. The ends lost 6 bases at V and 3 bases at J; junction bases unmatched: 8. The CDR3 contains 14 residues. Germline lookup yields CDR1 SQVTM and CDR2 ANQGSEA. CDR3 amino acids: CSVPPGGRTDTQYF. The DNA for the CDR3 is TGCAGCGTCCCCCCAGGGGGCAGAACAGATACGCAGTATTTT.

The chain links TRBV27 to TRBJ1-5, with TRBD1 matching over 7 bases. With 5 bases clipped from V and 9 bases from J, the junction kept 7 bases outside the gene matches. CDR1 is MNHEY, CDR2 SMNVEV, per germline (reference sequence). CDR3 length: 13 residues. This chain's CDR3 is CASSLDRQGPQHF. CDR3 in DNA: TGTGCCAGCAGTCTGGACAGACAGGGGCCCCAGCATTTT.

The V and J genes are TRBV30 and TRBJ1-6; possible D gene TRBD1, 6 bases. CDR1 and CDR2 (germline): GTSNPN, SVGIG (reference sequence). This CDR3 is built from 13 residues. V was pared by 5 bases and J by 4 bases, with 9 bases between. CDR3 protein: CAWAQGYNSPLHF. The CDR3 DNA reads TGTGCCTGGGCTCAGGGGTATAATTCACCCCTCCACTTT.

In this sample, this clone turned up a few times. CDR3 coding DNA: TGCAGCGTGTCTACAGGGACGGGGGCAGATACGCAGTATTTT. Protein: CSVSTGTGADTQYF. This sequence joins TRBV29-1 and TRBJ2-3; D possibly uses TRBD1 or TRBD2 (6 bases each). Germline assignment: CDR1 SQVTM and CDR2 ANQGSEA. The CDR3 runs 14 residues. V lost 6 bases and J lost 4, with 17 bases in between.

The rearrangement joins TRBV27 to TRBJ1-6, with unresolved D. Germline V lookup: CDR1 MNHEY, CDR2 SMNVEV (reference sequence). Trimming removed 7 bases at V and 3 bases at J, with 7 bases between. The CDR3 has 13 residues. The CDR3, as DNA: TGTGCCAGCAATACCGGCTATAATTCACCCCTCCACTTT. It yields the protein CASNTGYNSPLHF.

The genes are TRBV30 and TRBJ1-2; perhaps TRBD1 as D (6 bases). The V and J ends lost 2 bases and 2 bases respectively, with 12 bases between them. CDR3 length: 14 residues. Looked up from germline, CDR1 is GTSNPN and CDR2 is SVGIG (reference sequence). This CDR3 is CAWSKNTGNYGYTF. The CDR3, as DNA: TGTGCCTGGAGTAAAAACACAGGGAACTATGGCTACACCTTC.

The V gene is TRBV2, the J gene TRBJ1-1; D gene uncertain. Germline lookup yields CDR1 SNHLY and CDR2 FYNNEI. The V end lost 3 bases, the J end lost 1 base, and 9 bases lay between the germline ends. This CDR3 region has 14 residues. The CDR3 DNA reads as TGTGCCAGCAGTGAGGCGGACCAGAACACTGAAGCTTTCTTT. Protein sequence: CASSEADQNTEAFF.

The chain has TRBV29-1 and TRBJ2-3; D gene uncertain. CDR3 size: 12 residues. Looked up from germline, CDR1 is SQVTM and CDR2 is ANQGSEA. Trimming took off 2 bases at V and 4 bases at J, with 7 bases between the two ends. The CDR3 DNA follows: TGCAGCGTTGAAACTACGTCAGATACGCAGTATTTT. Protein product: CSVETTSDTQYF.

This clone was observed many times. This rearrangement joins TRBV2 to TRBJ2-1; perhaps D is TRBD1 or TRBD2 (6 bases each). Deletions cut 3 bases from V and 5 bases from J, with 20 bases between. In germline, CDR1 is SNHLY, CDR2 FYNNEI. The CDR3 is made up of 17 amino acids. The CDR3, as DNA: TGTGCCAGCAGTGAGTATAGCGGCAGGGGTCTAAACAATGAGCAGTTCTTC. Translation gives CASSEYSGRGLNNEQFF.

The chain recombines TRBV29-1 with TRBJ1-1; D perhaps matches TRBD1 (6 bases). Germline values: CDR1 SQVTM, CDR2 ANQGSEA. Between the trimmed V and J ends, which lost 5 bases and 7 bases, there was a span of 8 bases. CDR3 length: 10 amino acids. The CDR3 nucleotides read TGCAGCGTTTCGGACAGTGAAGCTTTCTTT. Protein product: CSVSDSEAFF.

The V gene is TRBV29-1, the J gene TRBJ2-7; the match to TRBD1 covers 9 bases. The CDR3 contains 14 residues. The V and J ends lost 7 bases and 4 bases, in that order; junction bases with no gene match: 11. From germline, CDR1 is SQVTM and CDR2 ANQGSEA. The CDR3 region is CSAGLTGGVYEQYF. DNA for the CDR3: TGCAGCGCTGGCCTAACAGGGGGCGTGTACGAGCAGTACTTC.